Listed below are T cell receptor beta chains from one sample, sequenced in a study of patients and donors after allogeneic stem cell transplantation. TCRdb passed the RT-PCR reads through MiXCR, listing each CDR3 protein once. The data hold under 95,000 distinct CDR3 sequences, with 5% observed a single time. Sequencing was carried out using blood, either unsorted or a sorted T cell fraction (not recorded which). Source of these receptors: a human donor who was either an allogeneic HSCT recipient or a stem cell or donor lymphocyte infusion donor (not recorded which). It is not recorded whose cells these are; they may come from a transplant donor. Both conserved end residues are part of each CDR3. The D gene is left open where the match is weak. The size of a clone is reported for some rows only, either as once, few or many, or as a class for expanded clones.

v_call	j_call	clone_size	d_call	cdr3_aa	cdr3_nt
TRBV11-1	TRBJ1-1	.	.	CASSLWDLRKGLSTEAFF	TGTGCCAGCAGCTTGTGGGACCTCAGGAAAGGGTTGAGCACTGAAGCTTTCTTT
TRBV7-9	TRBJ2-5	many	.	CASSIRTGNQETQYF	TGTGCCAGCAGCATACGAACAGGGAACCAAGAGACCCAGTACTTC
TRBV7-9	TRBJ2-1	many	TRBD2	CASRPLLAGGGNEQFF	TGTGCCAGCAGGCCACTGCTAGCGGGAGGTGGCAATGAGCAGTTCTTC
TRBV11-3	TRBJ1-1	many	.	CASSLRRTEAFF	TGTGCCAGCAGCTTAAGGAGGACTGAAGCTTTCTTT
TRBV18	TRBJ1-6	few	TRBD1	CASSPQGQGFSPLHF	TGTGCCAGCTCACCACAGGGACAGGGATTCTCACCCCTCCACTTT
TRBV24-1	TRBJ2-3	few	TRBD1	CATSEGTGGGTDTQYF	TGTGCCACCAGTGAAGGGACAGGGGGCGGAACAGATACGCAGTATTTT
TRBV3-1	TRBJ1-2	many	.	CASSQDPKRGYTF	TGTGCCAGCAGCCAAGATCCCAAAAGAGGCTACACCTTC
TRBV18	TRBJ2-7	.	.	CASSPPVGGAVYILYEQYF	TGTGCCAGCTCACCACCGGTCGGAGGAGCGGTATATATATTATACGAGCAGTACTTC
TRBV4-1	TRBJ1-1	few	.	CASSQESSRTTEAFF	TGCGCCAGCAGCCAAGAAAGTTCGCGGACCACTGAAGCTTTCTTT
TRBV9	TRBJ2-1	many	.	CASSPPRSSSYNEQFF	TGTGCCAGCAGCCCCCCAAGGTCGAGCTCCTACAATGAGCAGTTCTTC
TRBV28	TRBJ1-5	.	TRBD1	CASTGQGSNQPQHF	TGTGCCAGCACCGGACAGGGAAGCAATCAGCCCCAGCATTTT
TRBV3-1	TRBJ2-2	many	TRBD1	CASSDRGGTGELFF	TGTGCCAGCAGTGACAGGGGGGGAACCGGGGAGCTGTTTTTT
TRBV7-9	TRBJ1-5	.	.	CASSLDSQPQHF	TGTGCCAGCAGCTTAGATAGTCAGCCCCAGCATTTT
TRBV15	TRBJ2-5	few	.	CATSRDPGETQYF	TGTGCCACCAGCCGGGACCCCGGGGAGACCCAGTACTTC
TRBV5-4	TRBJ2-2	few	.	CASSDPRGRTGELFF	TGTGCCAGCAGCGACCCGCGGGGTAGGACCGGGGAGCTGTTTTTT
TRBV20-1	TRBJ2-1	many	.	CSAPPPYEQFF	TGCAGTGCTCCTCCCCCATACGAGCAGTTCTTC
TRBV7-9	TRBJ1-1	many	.	CASSLNGPNTEAFF	TGTGCCAGCAGCTTAAACGGACCGAACACTGAAGCTTTCTTT
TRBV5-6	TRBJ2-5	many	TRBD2	CASSSLAGGRETQYF	TGTGCCAGCAGCTCATTAGCGGGGGGGCGAGAGACCCAGTACTTC
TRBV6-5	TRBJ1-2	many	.	CASSQTRGGYTF	TGTGCCAGCAGCCAAACAAGAGGAGGCTACACCTTC
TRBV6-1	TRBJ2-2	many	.	CASNPTINTGELFF	TGTGCCAGCAACCCTACTATAAACACCGGGGAGCTGTTTTTT
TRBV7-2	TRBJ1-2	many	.	CASSLAWANYGYTF	TGTGCCAGCAGCTTAGCATGGGCTAACTATGGCTACACCTTC
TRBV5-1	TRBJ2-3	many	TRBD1	CASSKDRDSTDTQYF	TGCGCCAGCAGTAAGGACAGGGACTCCACAGATACGCAGTATTTT
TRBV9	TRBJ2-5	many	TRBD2	CASSMREGASGETQYF	TGTGCCAGCAGCATGCGGGAGGGAGCGTCCGGAGAGACCCAGTACTTC
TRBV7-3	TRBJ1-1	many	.	CASSLTAGKREAFF	TGTGCCAGCAGCTTAACGGCAGGGAAGAGGGAAGCTTTCTTT
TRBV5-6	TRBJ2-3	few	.	CASSLALADTQYF	TGTGCCAGCAGCTTGGCCTTGGCAGATACGCAGTATTTT
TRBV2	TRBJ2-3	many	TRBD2	CASPGGAGADTQYF	TGTGCCAGCCCGGGGGGGGCGGGCGCAGATACGCAGTATTTT
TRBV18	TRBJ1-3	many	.	CASSYQGFSGNTIYF	TGTGCCAGCTCATACCAGGGGTTCTCTGGAAACACCATATATTTT
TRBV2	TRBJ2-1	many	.	CASSVRGASSYNEQFF	TGTGCCAGCAGTGTGCGCGGGGCGAGCTCCTACAATGAGCAGTTCTTC
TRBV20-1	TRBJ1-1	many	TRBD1	CSARITGQGFEAFF	TGCAGTGCTAGAATAACGGGACAGGGTTTCGAAGCTTTCTTT
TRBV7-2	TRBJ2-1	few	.	CASSLDPSNNEQFF	TGTGCCAGCAGCCTCGACCCCTCTAACAATGAGCAGTTCTTC
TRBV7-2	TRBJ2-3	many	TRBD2	CASSLNPSGGADTQYF	TGTGCCAGCAGCTTAAACCCTAGCGGGGGCGCAGATACGCAGTATTTT
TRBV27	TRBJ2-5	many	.	CASSLGFQETQYF	TGTGCCAGCAGCCTGGGGTTCCAAGAGACCCAGTACTTC
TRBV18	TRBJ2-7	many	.	CASSPGGPREQYF	TGTGCCAGCTCACCTGGGGGCCCTAGGGAGCAGTACTTC
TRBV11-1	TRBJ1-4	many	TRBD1	CASSLGLGETGRTNEKLFF	TGTGCCAGCAGCTTAGGACTGGGTGAGACAGGGAGAACTAATGAAAAACTGTTTTTT
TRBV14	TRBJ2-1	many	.	CASSQDPRPLENEQFF	TGTGCCAGCAGCCAAGACCCCAGGCCTCTCGAGAATGAGCAGTTCTTC
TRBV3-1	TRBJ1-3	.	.	CASSQEGWRGNTIYF	TGTGCCAGCAGCCAAGAGGGGTGGAGAGGAAACACCATATATTTT
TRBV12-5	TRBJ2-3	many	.	CASGLVGEGDTQYF	TGTGCTAGTGGTTTGGTAGGCGAGGGCGATACGCAGTATTTT
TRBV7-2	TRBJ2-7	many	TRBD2	CASSPRAGGPLSYEQYF	TGTGCCAGCAGCCCGCGGGCGGGGGGCCCTCTCTCCTACGAGCAGTACTTC
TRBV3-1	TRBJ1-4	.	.	CASSPQGGREKLFF	TGTGCCAGCAGCCCACAGGGTGGAAGGGAAAAACTGTTTTTT
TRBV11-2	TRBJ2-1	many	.	CASSLVRNEQFF	TGTGCCAGCAGCCTCGTAAGAAATGAGCAGTTCTTC
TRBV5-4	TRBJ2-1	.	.	CASSSDILPYNEQFF	TGTGCCAGCAGCTCCGACATCCTACCCTACAATGAGCAGTTCTTC
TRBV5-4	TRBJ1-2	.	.	CASSLAGGTARNYGYTF	TGTGCCAGCAGCTTGGCCGGAGGGACGGCGCGAAACTATGGCTACACCTTC
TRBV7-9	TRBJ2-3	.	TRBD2	CASSALSGTSVTDTQYF	TGTGCCAGCAGCGCCCTGTCGGGGACTAGCGTGACAGATACGCAGTATTTT
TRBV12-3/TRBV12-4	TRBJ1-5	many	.	CASSSGEGSMDF	TGTGCCAGCAGTTCCGGGGAGGGGAGCATGGATTTT
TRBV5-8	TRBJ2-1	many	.	CASSLNLNEQFF	TGTGCCAGCAGCTTGAACCTTAATGAGCAGTTCTTC
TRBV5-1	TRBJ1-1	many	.	CASSPAFGGGTEAFF	TGCGCCAGCAGCCCGGCTTTTGGGGGCGGTACTGAAGCTTTCTTT